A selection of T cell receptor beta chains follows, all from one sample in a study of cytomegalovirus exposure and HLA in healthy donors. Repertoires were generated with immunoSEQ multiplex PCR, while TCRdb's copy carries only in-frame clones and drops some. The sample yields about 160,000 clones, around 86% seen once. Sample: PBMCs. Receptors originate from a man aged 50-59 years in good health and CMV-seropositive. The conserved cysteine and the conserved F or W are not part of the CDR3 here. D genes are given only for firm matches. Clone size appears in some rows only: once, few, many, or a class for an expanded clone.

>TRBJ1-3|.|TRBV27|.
ASSLSAPGNTIY
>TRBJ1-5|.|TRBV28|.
ASRPGQLNNQPQH
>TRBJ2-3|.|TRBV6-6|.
ASGPGGGTDTQY
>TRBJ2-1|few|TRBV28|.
ASAWQDRDGEF
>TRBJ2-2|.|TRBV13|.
ASSSTGGRGELF
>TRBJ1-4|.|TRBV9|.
ASGGGRREKLF
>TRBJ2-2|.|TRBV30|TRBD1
ASYNYQDRVFNTGELF
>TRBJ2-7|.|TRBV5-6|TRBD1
ASSFGQESYEQY
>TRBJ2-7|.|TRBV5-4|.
ASSLLSGVKTYEQY
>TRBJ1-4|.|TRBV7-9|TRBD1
ASSLPIRGQSNEKLF
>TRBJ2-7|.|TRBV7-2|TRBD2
ASSLTGRGGMFYEQY
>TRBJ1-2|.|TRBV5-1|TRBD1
ASSPGQGHGGYT
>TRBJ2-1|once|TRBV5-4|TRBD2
ASSLSFLAGVFEQF
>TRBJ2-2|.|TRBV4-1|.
ASSQVGQGPNTGELF
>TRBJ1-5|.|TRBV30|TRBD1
AWSHTGTGRQPQH
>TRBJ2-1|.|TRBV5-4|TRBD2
ASSLGLADNEQF
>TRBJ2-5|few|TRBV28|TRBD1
ASRWGQGVQETQY
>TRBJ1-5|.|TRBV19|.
ASSIQFGRGNQPQH
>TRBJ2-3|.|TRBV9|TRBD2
ASSGSGLASSTDTQY
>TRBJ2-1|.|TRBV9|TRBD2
ASSAHPGLANEQF
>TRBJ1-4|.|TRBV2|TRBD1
ASSRDREGPTNEKLF
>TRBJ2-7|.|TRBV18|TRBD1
ASSPAGTGSYEQY
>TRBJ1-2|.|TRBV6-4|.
ASSDSFRGGGYT
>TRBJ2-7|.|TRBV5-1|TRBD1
ASSGRTGGRYEQY
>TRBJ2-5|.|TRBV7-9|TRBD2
ASSLEVSLTSWETQY
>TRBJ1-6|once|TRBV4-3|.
ASSQDRGGPLH
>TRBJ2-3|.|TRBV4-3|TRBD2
ASSQDALSGGTDTQY
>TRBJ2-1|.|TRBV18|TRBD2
AGSSPVGGEQF
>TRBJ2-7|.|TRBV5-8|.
AGSLAAGAAYEQY
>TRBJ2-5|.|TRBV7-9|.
ASSLVSREETQY
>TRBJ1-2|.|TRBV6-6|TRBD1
ASSSDRGLSYT
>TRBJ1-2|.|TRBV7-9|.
ASSLTQGTYGYT
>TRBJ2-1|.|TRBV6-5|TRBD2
ASSSGTNDYNEQF
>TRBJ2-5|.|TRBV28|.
ASSLRATEETQY
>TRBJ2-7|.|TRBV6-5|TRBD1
ASSYSSGTGFLEQY
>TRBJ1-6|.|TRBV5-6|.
ASSPLGSGGHNSPLH
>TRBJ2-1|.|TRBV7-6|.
ASSPSRVSYNEQF
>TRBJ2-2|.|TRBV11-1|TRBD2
ASSWTSGGGVTGELF
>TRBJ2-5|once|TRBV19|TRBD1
ASSRRGDRGQTQY
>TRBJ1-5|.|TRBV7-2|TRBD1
ASSLTGEPQH
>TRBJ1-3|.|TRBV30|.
AWSAGSSGNTIY
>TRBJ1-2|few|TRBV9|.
ASRTGGNPNYGYT
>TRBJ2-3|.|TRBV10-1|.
ASSEGTYDTQY
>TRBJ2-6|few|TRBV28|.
ASSLGATGMGHSGANVLT
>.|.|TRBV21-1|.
ASMPHTRGNEQY
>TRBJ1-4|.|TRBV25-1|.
ASSEWQGNEKLF
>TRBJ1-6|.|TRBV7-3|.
ASSLEDYNSPLH
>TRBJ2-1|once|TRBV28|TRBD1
ASRTGQGADEQF
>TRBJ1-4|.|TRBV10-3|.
AISEGRANEKLF
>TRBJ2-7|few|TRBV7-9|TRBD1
ASSRGQGRAYEQY